The clone carrying this T cell receptor beta chain was seen a few times. This sample was included in a study of blood T cell repertoires in COVID-19. The overall study: The origin of the acute and convalescent COVID-19 samples was the United States, Italy and Spain. T cells, B-cell-depleted T cells, or PBMCs provided the cDNA or gDNA that served as material.

How the authors handled the data: The authors estimated nucleated cell counts from reference gene primer amplification. TCRdb's copy holds only in-frame clones and misses some; the assay was immunoSEQ multiplex PCR. The V and J calls and clone size are taken from that table; D and trimming were inferred from the DNA. In the table there are 220,000 or so clones, roughly 80% of which are singletons. Trimming took 8 bases from V and 0 from J; bases not matched to a gene: 10. This CDR3 comprises 16 residues. Germline V CDR1 and CDR2: MDHEN, SYDVKM. The V call is TRBV28, the J call TRBJ1-3; 7 nucleotides line up with TRBD1. The specimen sequenced was peripheral blood. This sequence originates from a woman in her 70s with acute or convalescent COVID-19. The CDR3 sequence: CASPSSGGTSGNTIYF. The CDR3 DNA follows: TGTGCCAGCCCAAGCTCAGGGGGGACCTCTGGAAACACCATATATTTT.